The 21 T cell receptor beta chains given below trace back to one sample, sequenced in a study of response to subunit inactivated influenza vaccine. TCRdb re-derived calls from the RT-PCR reads in MiXCR, one entry per CDR3 protein. The sample contains about 190,000 distinct CDR3 sequences, approximately 15% of which appear only once. The material sequenced was CD8+ T cells sorted from PBMCs, taken approximately 5 days after vaccination. These receptors all stem from a man aged 45-65 years who received an inactivated influenza vaccine.

The chain employs TRBV15 and TRBJ2-7; 9 bases are a match to TRBD1. The CDR3 extends over 16 amino acids. The germline V gene encodes CDR1 LNHNV and CDR2 YYDKDF (reference sequence). V lost 0 bases to trimming and J lost 3 bases; unmatched junction nucleotides: 6. The CDR3 spells CATSRDKTGGLYEQYF. The CDR3 DNA is TGTGCCACCAGCAGAGACAAGACAGGGGGGCTCTACGAGCAGTACTTC.

The chain has TRBV28 and TRBJ2-3, with 7 nucleotides matching TRBD1. The CDR3 has 15 amino acids. V shed 5 bases, J shed 4 bases, and the junction held 9 bases outside the gene matches. From germline, CDR1 is MDHEN and CDR2 SYDVKM. The DNA for the CDR3 is TGTGCCAGCAGTAAGACAGGGCAGTTGGCAGATACGCAGTATTTT. It yields the protein CASSKTGQLADTQYF.

The chain employs TRBV29-1 and TRBJ2-7, with no clear D. Germline-derived CDR1 and CDR2 are SQVTM and ANQGSEA. V lost 0 bases and J lost 0, with 3 bases in between. The CDR3 loop spans 12 amino acids. The CDR3 spells CSVEDDSYEQYF. CDR3 nucleotide sequence: TGCAGCGTTGAAGACGACTCCTACGAGCAGTACTTC.

This clonotype was seen a handful of times. The genes are TRBV7-9 and TRBJ2-1, with D perhaps being TRBD1 or TRBD2 (5 bases each). Trimming removed 11 bases from V and 5 bases from J, with 13 bases in between. CDR3 length: 12 amino acids. Germline loops: CDR1 SEHNR, CDR2 FQNEAQ (reference sequence). This chain's CDR3 is CAFPVGDNEQFF. The CDR3 DNA sequence: TGTGCCTTTCCAGTGGGGGACAATGAGCAGTTCTTC.

V gene TRBV29-1 combines with J gene TRBJ1-3, with a tentative D call TRBD1 (6 bases). Per germline, CDR1 SQVTM and CDR2 ANQGSEA. This CDR3 has 15 amino acids. Between the trimmed V and J ends, which lost 2 bases and 0 bases, there was a span of 11 bases. The chain's CDR3 is CSVERQALSGNTIYF. The CDR3 DNA reads TGCAGCGTTGAAAGACAGGCTCTCTCTGGAAACACCATATATTTT.

This chain links TRBV9 with TRBJ2-1, with a tentative D call TRBD2 (6 bases). Trimming removed 4 bases from V and 7 bases from J, with 18 bases in between. From germline, CDR1 is SGDLS and CDR2 YYNGEE. The CDR3 loop spans 15 amino acids. CDR3 nucleotide sequence: TGTGCCAGCAGCATTTACGGCGGGGATAGGAATGAGCAGTTCTTC. This sequence encodes CASSIYGGDRNEQFF.

This sequence joins TRBV28 and TRBJ2-5, with 7 bases fitting TRBD1. This CDR3 has 13 amino acids. V dropped 7 bases and J dropped 5; count of bases not matched to a gene: 7. Germline CDR1 is MDHEN and CDR2 is SYDVKM. The CDR3 protein is CASIKDRSETQYF. The DNA of the CDR3 is TGTGCCAGCATTAAGGACAGGTCTGAGACCCAGTACTTC.

This clonotype showed up just a few times. The V and J genes are TRBV9 and TRBJ2-5, with 7 bases aligning to TRBD1. Per germline, CDR1 SGDLS and CDR2 YYNGEE. With V trimmed by 4 bases and J by 2 bases, 8 bases remained unmatched. The CDR3 is 15 residues long. Here the CDR3 reads CASSSTGTVQETQYF. The CDR3 DNA follows: TGTGCCAGCAGCTCCACCGGGACAGTGCAAGAGACCCAGTACTTC.

This clonotype was observed many times. The gene calls are TRBV28 and TRBJ2-3; D is perhaps TRBD1 (5 bases). The V gene lost 8 bases and the J gene lost 0 bases, with 15 bases spanning the gap. The CDR3 is made up of 15 amino acids. Germline CDR1 and CDR2: MDHEN and SYDVKM. The CDR3 DNA follows: TGTGCCAGCCGCCTACCAGGGATAAGCACAGATACGCAGTATTTT. As protein: CASRLPGISTDTQYF. Using reference TRBV28 and TRBJ2-3 for the parts outside the CDR3, the full variable domain is DVKVTQSSRYLVKRTGEKVFLECVQDMDHENMFWYRQDPGLGLRLIYFSYDVKMKEKGDIPEGYSVSREKKERFSLILESASTNQTSMYLCASRLPGISTDTQYFGPGTRLTVL.

The CDR3 DNA follows: TGTGCCAGCAGTTATCGAAATAACAATGAGCAGTTCTTC. Translated: CASSYRNNNEQFF. The V and J genes are TRBV6-2 or TRBV6-3 and TRBJ2-1; D remains ambiguous. The CDR3 runs to 13 residues. Germline values: CDR1 MNHEY, CDR2 SVGEGT. The V end was cut by 3 bases, the J end by 5 bases, with 8 bases between.

The rearrangement joins TRBV4-2 to TRBJ2-7; D gene unclear. V was shortened by 3 bases and J by 0 bases, with 6 bases between the two germline ends. Germline assignment: CDR1 LGHNA and CDR2 YNFKEQ. This CDR3 has 13 residues. For the CDR3, the DNA is TGTGCCAGCAGCCAGGGTAGCTCCTACGAGCAGTACTTC. This encodes CASSQGSSYEQYF.

V usage is TRBV11-2 and J usage is TRBJ2-1; 8 bases match TRBD2. Trimming at V came to 1 base and at J to 8 bases, leaving 10 bases not matched to a gene. The germline V gene has CDR1 SGHAT and CDR2 FQNNGV. CDR3 length: 16 residues. CDR3 DNA: TGTGCCAGCAGCTTAGCGACGGGAGGGCCTTATGATGAGCAGTTCTTC. As protein: CASSLATGGPYDEQFF.

This clonotype was recorded at least ten times. The chain employs TRBV7-2 and TRBJ1-5; D not certain. CDR1 SGHTA and CDR2 FQGNSA come from the germline V gene. With 1 base removed from V and 7 bases from J, the gap between germline ends came to 11 bases. The CDR3 consists of 14 residues. CDR3 sequence: CASSLEPLGQPQHF. CDR3 nucleotides: TGTGCCAGCAGCTTAGAACCGTTGGGGCAGCCCCAGCATTTT. The full variable domain, rest sourced from reference TRBV7-2 and TRBJ1-5, is GAGVSQSPSNKVTEKGKDVELRCDPISGHTALYWYRQSLGQGLEFLIYFQGNSAPDKSGLPSDRFSAERTGGSVSTLTIQRTQQEDSAVYLCASSLEPLGQPQHFGDGTRLSIL.

This clonotype was observed a handful of times. The chain recombines TRBV5-1 with TRBJ1-2, with TRBD1 as a possible D gene (5 bases). The CDR3 length is 14 residues. Trimming cost V 4 bases and J 0 bases, with 10 bases left between them. Germline V gives CDR1 SGHRS, CDR2 YFSETQ. CDR3 coding DNA: TGCGCCAGCAGCCTGACAGCTTCTAACTATGGCTACACCTTC. Its protein is CASSLTASNYGYTF. Using reference TRBV5-1 and TRBJ1-2 for the parts outside the CDR3, the full variable domain is KAGVTQTPRYLIKTRGQQVTLSCSPISGHRSVSWYQQTPGQGLQFLFEYFSETQRNKGNFPGRFSGRQFSNSRSEMNVSTLELGDSALYLCASSLTASNYGYTFGSGTRLTVV.

The chain joins TRBV28 to TRBJ1-1; the D gene is possibly TRBD1 (6 bases). V lost 5 bases and J 1 base, leaving 11 bases between the germline ends. Germline V gene lookup returns CDR1 MDHEN and CDR2 SYDVKM. This CDR3 contains 14 residues. The CDR3 loop is CASSEDRGNTEAFF. The CDR3 DNA sequence: TGTGCCAGCAGTGAGGACAGAGGGAACACTGAAGCTTTCTTT.

There are a few counts of this clonotype. The chain recombines TRBV11-2 with TRBJ2-1; weak D call: TRBD2 (5 bases). Germline assignment: CDR1 SGHAT and CDR2 FQNNGV. The V end was cut by 5 bases, the J end by 0 bases, with 17 bases between. The CDR3 has 17 amino acids. CDR3: CASSATSVGSSYNEQFF. The CDR3 DNA is TGTGCCAGCAGCGCAACCTCAGTGGGGAGCTCCTACAATGAGCAGTTCTTC.

This chain links TRBV4-2 with TRBJ2-3, with D perhaps being TRBD1 or TRBD2 (5 bases each). Trimming left V 1 base short and J 3 bases short, with 8 bases between. The germline V gene encodes CDR1 LGHNA and CDR2 YNFKEQ. CDR3 size: 14 residues. The DNA of the CDR3 is TGTGCCAGCAGCCAAGCGTGGGGGACAGATACGCAGTATTTT. The encoded protein is CASSQAWGTDTQYF.

This clonotype was seen many times. The chain links TRBV7-9 to TRBJ1-5; possibly TRBD1 for D (5 bases). Between the trimmed V and J ends, which lost 5 bases and 3 bases, there was a span of 8 bases. The CDR3 has 13 amino acids. Germline lookup yields CDR1 SEHNR and CDR2 FQNEAQ (reference sequence). This CDR3 is CASSEDNNQPQHF. In nucleotides, the CDR3 is TGTGCCAGCAGCGAGGACAACAATCAGCCCCAGCATTTT.

The V and J genes are TRBV7-9 and TRBJ1-1; D is unclear. CDR1 SEHNR and CDR2 FQNEAQ come from the germline V gene (reference sequence). The germline V and J ends were trimmed by 3 bases and 10 bases, with 12 bases remaining between them. The CDR3 sequence is 12 residues long. CDR3 nucleotides: TGTGCCAGCAGCTTCGGACTCCGCGCAGCTTTCTTT. It translates to CASSFGLRAAFF.

To note about this clonotype: This may arise from a read error, as a much more abundant clone is one base away. V and J are TRBV5-1 and TRBJ2-1; TRBD1 agrees at 9 bases. CDR1 is SGHRS and CDR2 is YFSETQ in the germline V gene. The CDR3 spans 17 residues. This CDR3 reads CASSLWGTGFPNNEHFF. For the CDR3, the DNA is TGCGCCAGCAGCTTGTGGGGGACAGGGTTTCCGAACAATGAGCACTTCTTC.

The CDR3: CASSNRAYEQYF. The CDR3 DNA reads TGTGCCAGCTCTAACAGAGCCTACGAGCAGTACTTC. The chain recombines TRBV28 with TRBJ2-7; D is ambiguous. The CDR3 runs 12 residues. V dropped 8 bases and J dropped 2 bases, with 10 bases sitting between them. Germline V gene sequence: CDR1 MDHEN, CDR2 SYDVKM.